This paragraph reports one T cell receptor beta chain. The record originates from a study of blood T cell repertoires in COVID-19. In germline, CDR1 is SGDLS, CDR2 YYNGEE. The V end was cut by 3 bases, the J end by 4 bases, with 11 bases between. The CDR3 is made up of 14 amino acids. In the study's own analysis: Cell counts per sample came from amplifying reference gene primers. TCRdb's table, derived via immunoSEQ multiplex PCR, lists solely in-frame clones and lacks some. The V and J calls and clone size come from that table; D and trimming were worked out from the DNA. The data hold roughly 250,000 clones, with around nine tenths observed a single time.

Sequenced: peripheral blood. The TCR originated in a woman in her forties who had recovered from COVID-19. The V gene is TRBV9, the J gene TRBJ1-3, with D maybe TRBD1 (5 bases). The CDR3 coding sequence is TGTGCCAGCAGCGGACGACAGAGGGGAAACACCATATATTTT. Translating it yields CASSGRQRGNTIYF. Combining the CDR3 with reference TRBV9 and TRBJ1-3 gives the whole variable domain DSGVTQTPKHLITATGQRVTLRCSPRSGDLSVYWYQQSLDQGLQFLIQYYNGEERAKGNILERFSAQQFPDLHSELNLSSLELGDSALYFCASSGRQRGNTIYFGEGSWLTVV.